These 5 T cell receptor beta chains were sequenced from one sample in a study of CXCR3-negative and CXCR3-positive naive CD8 T cells. General study results and limits: Compared with CXCR3-negative naive cells, CXCR3-positive naive cells showed more hydrophobic TRB CDR3s.

UMI labels and 5' RACE were used to prepare the TRB cDNA libraries. TCRdb reprocessed the 5' RACE reads; each CDR3 protein has one entry and no DNA is given. The table lists approximately 130,000 distinct CDR3 sequences, with 0.41% in the top ten. Their antigens are not known. Sequenced: naive CXCR3+ CD8+ T cells from blood. As to subset: CD45RO-CCR7+CD27+CD95- naive CD8+ T cells expressing CXCR3 (TNR3+). Receptors originate from a human donor in good health. Some clones in this sample may be carry-over from other donors' samples.

The chain recombines TRBV29-1 with TRBJ1-3; checking the TCRdb D call of TRBD1 is not possible without DNA. From germline, CDR1 is SQVTM and CDR2 ANQGSEA. The CDR3 consists of 14 residues. Here the CDR3 reads CSVPAAGEGNTIYF.

The chain employs TRBV15 and TRBJ2-7. CDR1 and CDR2 from the germline V gene are LNHNV and YYDKDF (reference sequence). The CDR3 is 14 residues long. The CDR3 sequence is CATSFEAVTHEQYF.

V gene TRBV4-2 combines with J gene TRBJ1-5; the D call from TCRdb, TRBD1, cannot be confirmed without DNA. Germline lookup yields CDR1 LGHNA and CDR2 YNFKEQ. The CDR3 covers 15 residues. CDR3 amino acids: CASSQVSTVDQPQHF.

The gene calls are TRBV29-1 and TRBJ2-1; TCRdb names TRBD2, which stays unverified in the absence of DNA. In germline, CDR1 is SQVTM, CDR2 ANQGSEA. The CDR3 spans 17 residues. CDR3 loop: CSVDGILAQSSYNEQFF.

This chain connects TRBV7-3 to TRBJ2-1; TCRdb outputs TRBD1, but without DNA this stays unchecked. This CDR3 contains 12 residues. Germline V gene sequence: CDR1 SGHTA, CDR2 FQGTGA. This chain's CDR3 is CASGLPPGEQFF. The whole variable domain, remainder taken from reference TRBV7-3 and TRBJ2-1, is GAGVSQTPSNKVTEKGKYVELRCDPISGHTALYWYRQSLGQGPEFLIYFQGTGAADDSGLPNDRFFAVRPEGSVSTLKIQRTERGDSAVYLCASGLPPGEQFFGPGTRLTVL.